The 27 T cell receptor beta chains reported below all come from one sample, sequenced in a study of blood T cell repertoires in COVID-19. Generated by immunoSEQ multiplex PCR, the TCRdb table keeps only in-frame clones and is missing some. The sample carries roughly 100,000 clones, 88% recorded once. The sequenced sample consisted of peripheral blood. The receptors here all came from a human donor in a cohort sampled during active COVID-19.

As DNA, the CDR3 is TGTGCCATCAGTACCGACAGGGGGTGGACTGAAGCTTTCTTT. Its protein product is CAISTDRGWTEAFF. The rearrangement joins TRBV10-3 to TRBJ1-1, with 9 bases aligning to TRBD1. The CDR3 consists of 14 residues. The germline V gene has CDR1 ENHRY and CDR2 SYGVKD. J was trimmed by 5 bases and V by 5 bases; bases with no gene match: 6.

The CDR3 DNA follows: TGTGCCAGCAGCTTGGACTTCGAATCCTACAATGAGCAGTTCTTC. This translates into CASSLDFESYNEQFF. The chain links TRBV5-6 to TRBJ2-1; no firm D call. V was cut by 0 bases and J by 1 base, with 8 bases left in between. The CDR3 runs 15 residues. Looked up from germline, CDR1 is SGHDT and CDR2 is YYEEEE.

The chain has TRBV6-5 and TRBJ2-1, with D maybe TRBD2 (5 bases). Per germline, CDR1 MNHEY and CDR2 SVGAGI. The CDR3 runs 11 residues. V lost 5 bases and J 10 bases, leaving 9 bases between the germline ends. DNA for the CDR3: TGTGCCAGCAGTCGCCGGGGAGAGCAGTTCTTC. Translated, it gives CASSRRGEQFF.

The chain employs TRBV9 and TRBJ1-2; D might be TRBD1 (5 bases). The V end lost 3 bases, the J end lost 7 bases, and 10 bases lay between the germline ends. There are 12 residues in the CDR3. CDR1 is SGDLS, CDR2 YYNGEE, per germline. For the CDR3, the DNA is TGTGCCAGCAGCGGGACGGGGGTTGGCTACACCTTC. This gives the protein CASSGTGVGYTF.

This clone was recorded once. The chain links TRBV7-9 to TRBJ2-1, with D perhaps matching TRBD1 (6 bases). The CDR3 consists of 16 residues. With 5 bases removed from V and 8 bases from J, the gap between germline ends came to 22 bases. Germline values: CDR1 SEHNR, CDR2 FQNEAQ (reference sequence). The chain's CDR3 is CASSPRQGIRVDEQFF. In nucleotides, the CDR3 is TGTGCCAGCAGCCCGCGGCAGGGGATCAGGGTGGATGAGCAGTTCTTC.

This chain connects TRBV6-5 to TRBJ2-7; 8 bases fit TRBD1. The CDR3 runs 15 residues. Losses at the gene ends were 8 bases for V and 4 bases for J; bases not matched to a gene: 13. Germline V gene sequence: CDR1 MNHEY, CDR2 SVGAGI. The chain's CDR3 is CASGTTTGGPYEQYF. The CDR3, as DNA: TGTGCCAGCGGCACTACCACAGGGGGTCCATACGAGCAGTACTTC.

The gene calls are TRBV13 and TRBJ2-5; 8 nucleotides line up with TRBD1. The CDR3 runs to 14 residues. The germline V gene has CDR1 PRHDT and CDR2 FYEKMQ (reference sequence). V was clipped by 5 bases and J by 5 bases; unmatched bases: 7. The CDR3 loop reads CASSGRGLWETQYF. In nucleotides, the CDR3 is TGTGCCAGCAGCGGCAGGGGGCTGTGGGAGACCCAGTACTTC.

The V and J genes are TRBV30 and TRBJ1-2, with TRBD1 matching 8 bases. The germline gives CDR1 GTSNPN, CDR2 SVGIG (reference sequence). The CDR3 sequence is 15 residues long. The V and J ends lost 2 bases and 6 bases, in that order; junction bases with no gene match: 11. This CDR3 reads CAWSFRDRSLDGYTF. The CDR3 bases are TGTGCCTGGAGTTTCCGGGACAGGAGCCTCGATGGCTACACCTTC.

The gene calls are TRBV3-1 (or the pseudogene TRBV3-2) and TRBJ2-5; D may be TRBD1 (7 bases). The CDR3 consists of 14 residues. Trimming removed 2 bases at V and 4 bases at J, with 11 bases between. Germline V gives CDR1 LGHDT, CDR2 YNNKEL (reference sequence). The CDR3 here is CASSQSRGAETQYF. In DNA, the CDR3 is TGTGCCAGCAGCCAATCCAGGGGGGCAGAGACCCAGTACTTC.

V gene TRBV6-5 combines with J gene TRBJ2-5; D may be TRBD1 (6 bases). Trimming removed 6 bases from V and 4 bases from J, with 15 bases in between. This CDR3 comprises 14 residues. The germline CDR1 and CDR2 sequences are MNHEY and SVGAGI. CDR3 protein: CASRPQGRGETQYF. In nucleotides, the CDR3 is TGTGCCAGCAGGCCACAGGGACGGGGAGAGACCCAGTACTTC.

The chain couples TRBV19 to TRBJ1-6; TRBD1 matches 12 bases. Germline-derived CDR1 and CDR2 are LNHDA and SQIVND (reference sequence). This CDR3 spans 16 amino acids. V lost 1 base and J lost 10; bases outside the gene matches: 5. In DNA, the CDR3 is TGTGCCAGTAGTATAGTACCGGGACAGGGGGCCTCACCCCTCCACTTT. It specifies CASSIVPGQGASPLHF.

CDR3 nucleotide sequence: TGCGCCAGCAGCCAAGACGGGGGGGTAACAGATACGCAGTATTTT. The encoded protein is CASSQDGGVTDTQYF. J is TRBJ2-3 and V is TRBV4-1; TRBD2 agrees at 8 bases. The trim removed 0 bases at V and 3 bases at J, leaving 2 bases unmatched. This CDR3 contains 15 residues. CDR1 MGHRA and CDR2 YSYEKL come from the germline V gene.

The V gene is TRBV6-2 or TRBV6-3, the J gene TRBJ2-7; 7 nucleotides match TRBD1. Trimming removed 5 bases from V and 3 bases from J; junction bases left unmatched: 10. CDR3 length equals 15 residues. Germline V gene lookup returns CDR1 MNHEY and CDR2 SVGEGT. CDR3 sequence (DNA): TGTGCCAGCAGTCTCCGAGGACAGGCGATCTACGAGCAGTACTTC. It is translated as CASSLRGQAIYEQYF.

The chain has TRBV28 and TRBJ1-5, with 9 bases lining up with TRBD1. This CDR3 has 15 amino acids. Germline V gene lookup returns CDR1 MDHEN and CDR2 SYDVKM. The trim removed 4 bases at V and 7 bases at J, leaving 8 bases unmatched. In DNA, the CDR3 is TGTGCCAGCAGTTCTACCGACAGGGGGTACCAGCCCCAGCATTTT. This gives the protein CASSSTDRGYQPQHF. Full variable domain (rest looked up from reference TRBV28 and TRBJ1-5): DVKVTQSSRYLVKRTGEKVFLECVQDMDHENMFWYRQDPGLGLRLIYFSYDVKMKEKGDIPEGYSVSREKKERFSLILESASTNQTSMYLCASSSTDRGYQPQHFGDGTRLSIL.

The rearrangement uses TRBV29-1 and TRBJ2-2; the D gene is possibly TRBD1 (6 bases). The germline V gene has CDR1 SQVTM and CDR2 ANQGSEA. The CDR3 covers 16 residues. V was trimmed by 5 bases and J by 1 base, leaving 17 bases between them. In DNA form, the CDR3 reads TGCAGCGTTCAAGGTTTGTGGGGGCTGAACACCGGGGAGCTGTTTTTT. This translates into CSVQGLWGLNTGELFF.

This chain joins TRBV12-3 or TRBV12-4 and TRBJ1-2; 8 nucleotides line up with TRBD1. V shed 10 bases and J 7 bases; nucleotides not matched to a gene: 8. The CDR3 length is 12 residues. The CDR3 DNA reads as TGTGCCAATTCAGGGGGCCAGTTTGGCTACACCTTC. It codes for CANSGGQFGYTF.

This clone was detected once. The CDR3 sequence is CAWSVGTGITEAFF. CDR3 nucleotide sequence: TGTGCCTGGAGTGTAGGGACAGGAATCACTGAAGCTTTCTTT. The chain carries TRBV30 and TRBJ1-1, with 8 positions matching TRBD1. Germline CDR1 reads GTSNPN; CDR2 reads SVGIG (reference sequence). Losses at the gene ends were 0 bases for V and 4 bases for J; bases not matched to a gene: 4. This CDR3 has 14 residues.

This clone was recorded a few times. V usage is TRBV11-3 and J usage is TRBJ2-2; 8 nucleotides match TRBD1. Looked up from germline, CDR1 is SGHNT and CDR2 is YENEEA. The CDR3 spans 17 residues. V lost 0 bases and J lost 4; bases outside the gene matches: 7. The CDR3 protein is CASSLDNRGIRTGELFF. The CDR3 bases are TGTGCCAGCAGCTTAGATAACAGGGGGATCCGCACCGGGGAGCTGTTTTTT.

This CDR3 reads CASSPTSGTGKSSGYEQYF. CDR3 DNA sequence: TGTGCCAGCAGCCCTACTTCAGGGACAGGGAAATCAAGCGGCTACGAGCAGTACTTC. The genes are TRBV21-1 and TRBJ2-7; the DNA was not used to check the table's D call, TRBD1. TRBV21-1 is tagged as a pseudogene. The CDR3 extends over 19 amino acids.

The genes are TRBV28 and TRBJ1-2; 7 nucleotides line up with TRBD1. With V trimmed by 5 bases and J by 4 bases, 13 bases remained unmatched. The CDR3 runs 16 residues. Germline CDR1 is MDHEN and CDR2 is SYDVKM. The CDR3 DNA reads TGTGCCAGCAGTCCCCCCGGGACAGCTACCCTCTATGGCTACACCTTC. It is translated as CASSPPGTATLYGYTF.

The gene calls are TRBV5-1 and TRBJ1-1; 7 nucleotides agree with TRBD1. CDR3 size: 15 residues. CDR1 and CDR2 (germline): SGHRS, YFSETQ. After removal of 3 bases from V and 4 bases from J, the junction contained 9 bases not matched to a gene. CDR3 bases: TGCGCCAGCAGCTCGACGAAACAGGGGAGCACTGAAGCTTTCTTT. Translated, it gives CASSSTKQGSTEAFF.

The chain combines TRBV6-1 with TRBJ2-2; TRBD2 matches 14 bases. CDR1 and CDR2 (germline): MNHNS, SASEGT. This CDR3 is 17 amino acids long. The V gene end was trimmed by 4 bases and the J gene end by 3 bases; junction bases not matched to a gene: 4. As DNA, the CDR3 is TGTGCCAGCAGTGTGACTAGCGGGGGGGCCTACACCGGGGAGCTGTTTTTT. Amino acid sequence: CASSVTSGGAYTGELFF.

The chain is built from TRBV19 and TRBJ2-1; 8 bases are shared with TRBD1. The junction had 6 bases not matched to a gene; V was cut back by 3 bases and J by 8 bases. Per germline, CDR1 LNHDA and CDR2 SQIVND (reference sequence). The CDR3 covers 14 residues. The CDR3 DNA sequence: TGTGCCAGTAGTATTGGGACAGGCAGGTATGAGCAGTTCTTC. It specifies CASSIGTGRYEQFF.

This rearrangement joins TRBV6-5 to TRBJ2-3; 9 bases agree with TRBD1. The CDR3 has 15 residues. The V gene's germline CDR1 is MNHEY and CDR2 SVGAGI. After removal of 6 bases from V and 0 bases from J, the junction contained 4 bases not matched to a gene. As DNA, the CDR3 is TGTGCCAGCAGCTGGGGACAGGGAAGCACAGATACGCAGTATTTT. It encodes CASSWGQGSTDTQYF.

The rearrangement uses TRBV7-9 and TRBJ1-1, with D possibly TRBD1 on 5 matching bases. The germline gives CDR1 SEHNR, CDR2 FQNEAQ (reference sequence). CDR3 length: 16 amino acids. The ends were cut back, 2 bases at V and 3 bases at J, with 16 bases in the middle. CDR3 sequence (DNA): TGTGCCAGCAGCTTAACCAGGCTGGGGCGGTACACTGAAGCTTTCTTT. Translation: CASSLTRLGRYTEAFF.

The chain links TRBV28 to TRBJ2-7, with 8 nucleotides matching TRBD2. The CDR3 totals 14 residues. Per germline, CDR1 MDHEN and CDR2 SYDVKM. With 3 bases clipped from V and 3 bases from J, the junction kept 4 bases outside the gene matches. The CDR3 DNA follows: TGTGCCAGCAGTTTTAGCGGGGCACTCTACGAGCAGTACTTC. Translation: CASSFSGALYEQYF.

The chain joins TRBV6-5 to TRBJ1-1, with unresolved D. CDR3 length: 14 amino acids. Per germline, CDR1 MNHEY and CDR2 SVGAGI. The V end lost 4 bases, the J end lost 4 bases, and 13 bases lay between the germline ends. DNA for the CDR3: TGTGCCAGCAGTTTTGGATGGGGAGGCACTGAAGCTTTCTTT. It translates to CASSFGWGGTEAFF.